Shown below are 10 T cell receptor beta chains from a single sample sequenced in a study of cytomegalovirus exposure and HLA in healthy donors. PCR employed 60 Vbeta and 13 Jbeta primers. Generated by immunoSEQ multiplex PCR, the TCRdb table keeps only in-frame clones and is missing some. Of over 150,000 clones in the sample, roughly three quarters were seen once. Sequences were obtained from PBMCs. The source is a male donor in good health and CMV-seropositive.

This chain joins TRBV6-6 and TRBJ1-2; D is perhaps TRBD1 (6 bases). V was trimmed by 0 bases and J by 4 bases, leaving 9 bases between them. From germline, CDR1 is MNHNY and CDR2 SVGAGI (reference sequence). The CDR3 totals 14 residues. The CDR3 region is CASSYSLGGYGYTF. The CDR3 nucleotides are TGTGCCAGCAGTTACTCGCTAGGGGGCTATGGCTACACCTTC.

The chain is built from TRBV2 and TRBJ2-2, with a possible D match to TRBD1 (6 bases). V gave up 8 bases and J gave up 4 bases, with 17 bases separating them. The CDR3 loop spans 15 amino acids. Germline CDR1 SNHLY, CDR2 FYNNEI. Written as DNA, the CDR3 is TGTGCCAGCGTACGTGACAGGTTGGTCACCGGGGAGCTGTTTTTT. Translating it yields CASVRDRLVTGELFF.

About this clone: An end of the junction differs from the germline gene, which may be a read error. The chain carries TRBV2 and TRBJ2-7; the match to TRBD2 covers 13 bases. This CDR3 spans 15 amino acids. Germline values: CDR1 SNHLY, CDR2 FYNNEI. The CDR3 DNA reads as TGTGCCAGCAGCGAAGGGACTAGCGGGACCTACGAGCAGTACTTC. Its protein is CASSEGTSGTYEQYF. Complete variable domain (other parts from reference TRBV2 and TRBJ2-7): EPEVTQTPSHQVTQMGQEVILRCVPISNHLYFYWYRQILGQKVEFLVSFYNNEISEKSEIFDDQFSVERPDGSNFTLKIRSTKLEDSAMYFCASSEGTSGTYEQYFGPGTRLTVT.

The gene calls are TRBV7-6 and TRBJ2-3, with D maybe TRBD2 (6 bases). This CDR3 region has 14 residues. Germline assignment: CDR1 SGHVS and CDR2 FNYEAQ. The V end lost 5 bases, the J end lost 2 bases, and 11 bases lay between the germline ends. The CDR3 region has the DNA TGTGCCAGCAGCCCGGGGAGGCACACAGATACGCAGTATTTT. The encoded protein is CASSPGRHTDTQYF.

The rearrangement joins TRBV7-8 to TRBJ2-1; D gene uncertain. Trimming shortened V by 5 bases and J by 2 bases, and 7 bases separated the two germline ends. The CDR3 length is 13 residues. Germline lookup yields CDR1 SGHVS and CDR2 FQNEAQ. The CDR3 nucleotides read TGTGCCAGCAGCACCCAGACCTACAATGAGCAGTTCTTC. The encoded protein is CASSTQTYNEQFF.

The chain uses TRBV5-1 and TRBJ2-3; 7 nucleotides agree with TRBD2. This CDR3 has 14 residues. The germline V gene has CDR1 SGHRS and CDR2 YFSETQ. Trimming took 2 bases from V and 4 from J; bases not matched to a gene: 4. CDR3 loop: CASSFGGSADTQYF. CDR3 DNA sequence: TGCGCCAGCAGCTTCGGGGGGTCGGCAGATACGCAGTATTTT.

CDR3 coding DNA: TGTGCCAGCAGCTTAGCGGGGAGCGGGATAGCAACAGATACGCAGTATTTT. Its protein product is CASSLAGSGIATDTQYF. V is TRBV7-2 and J is TRBJ2-3; TRBD2 matches at 7 bases. The CDR3 is made up of 17 amino acids. Germline V gene lookup returns CDR1 SGHTA and CDR2 FQGNSA. V lost 0 bases, J lost 3 bases, and 9 bases stayed unmatched.

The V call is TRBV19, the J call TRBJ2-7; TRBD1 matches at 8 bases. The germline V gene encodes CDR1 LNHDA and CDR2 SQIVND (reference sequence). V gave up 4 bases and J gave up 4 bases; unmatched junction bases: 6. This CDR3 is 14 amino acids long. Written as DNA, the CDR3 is TGTGCCAGTAGTACAGGACAGGGCCCTTACGAGCAGTACTTC. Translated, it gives CASSTGQGPYEQYF.

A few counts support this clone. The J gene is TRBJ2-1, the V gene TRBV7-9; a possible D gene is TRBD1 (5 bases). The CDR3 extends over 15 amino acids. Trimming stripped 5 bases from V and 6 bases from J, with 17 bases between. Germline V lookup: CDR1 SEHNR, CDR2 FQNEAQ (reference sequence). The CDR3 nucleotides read TGTGCCAGCAGCCCAAGTGCAGGGAAGGCCAATGAGCAGTTCTTC. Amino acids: CASSPSAGKANEQFF.

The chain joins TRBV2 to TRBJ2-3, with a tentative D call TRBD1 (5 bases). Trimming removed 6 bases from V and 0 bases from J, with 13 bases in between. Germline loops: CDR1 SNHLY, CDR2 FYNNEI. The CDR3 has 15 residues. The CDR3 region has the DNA TGTGCCAGCAGCCTCGGACAACCCAGCACAGATACGCAGTATTTT. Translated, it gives CASSLGQPSTDTQYF.